A selection of T cell receptor beta chains follows, all from one sample in a study of shared clonotypes between healthy human individuals. Data came from immunoSEQ multiplex PCR; TCRdb stores just in-frame clones and leaves some out. Of hundreds of thousands of clones listed, 70% to 80% are singletons. Specimen: PBMCs. The receptor set was obtained from a woman between 40 and 50 years old in good health. Some clones in this sample may be carry-over from other donors' samples. Each CDR3 is given with its conserved first and last residue. D genes are given only for firm matches. Not every row has a clone size; where given, it reads once, few, many or a size class.

CASPRDRGLPRANVLTF,TGTGCCAGCCCACGGGACAGGGGCCTCCCTCGGGCCAACGTCCTGACTTTC,TRBJ2-6,TRBV21-1,.,.
CASSARTSGSYEQYF,TGTGCCAGCAGCGCCAGGACTAGCGGTTCCTACGAGCAGTACTTC,TRBJ2-7,TRBV7-8,TRBD2,.
CASSEARWASGRGGGETQYF,TGTGCCAGCAGTGAAGCACGGTGGGCTAGCGGGAGGGGTGGAGGAGAGACCCAGTACTTC,TRBJ2-5,TRBV6-1,TRBD2,.
CACRPVTDTQYF,TGTGCCTGCCGGCCCGTCACAGATACGCAGTATTTT,TRBJ2-3,TRBV30,.,.
CASSLGVVGTEAFF,TGTGCCAGCAGCTTGGGGGTTGTTGGCACTGAAGCTTTCTTT,TRBJ1-1,TRBV5-5,.,once
CSALMGDEQFF,TGCAGCGCCCTCATGGGCGATGAGCAGTTCTTC,TRBJ2-1,TRBV29-1,.,once
CASSQDRKREGDTQYF,TGTGCCAGCAGCCAAGATCGTAAGCGGGAGGGAGATACGCAGTATTTT,TRBJ2-3,TRBV4-2,TRBD2,.
CASTRGRANEKLFF,TGTGCCAGCACCAGGGGGCGAGCTAATGAAAAACTGTTTTTT,TRBJ1-4,TRBV25-1,TRBD1,.
CASSPWGLGVADTQYF,TGCGCCAGCAGCCCCTGGGGACTAGGGGTCGCAGATACGCAGTATTTT,TRBJ2-3,TRBV5-1,TRBD2,.
CASGGLAVETQYF,TGTGCCAGCGGAGGACTAGCGGTAGAGACCCAGTACTTC,TRBJ2-5,TRBV25-1,TRBD2,.
CATRGIVNYGYTF,TGTGCCACCAGGGGGATAGTAAACTATGGCTACACCTTC,TRBJ1-2,TRBV2,TRBD1,.
CAWSSEGAPGANVLTF,TGTGCCTGGAGTAGCGAGGGGGCCCCTGGGGCCAACGTCCTGACTTTC,TRBJ2-6,TRBV30,TRBD1,.
CASSLDNPQETQYF,TGCGCCAGCAGCTTGGACAATCCCCAAGAGACCCAGTACTTC,TRBJ2-5,TRBV5-1,.,.
CASSPGLARNNEQFF,TGTGCCAGCAGCCCGGGACTGGCCCGAAACAATGAGCAGTTCTTC,TRBJ2-1,TRBV7-2,.,.
CASSVGTALNTGELFF,TGTGCCAGCAGCGTAGGGACAGCCCTAAACACCGGGGAGCTGTTTTTT,TRBJ2-2,TRBV11-3,TRBD1,once
CSVDFSGNKNIQYF,TGCAGCGTTGATTTTAGCGGGAACAAAAACATTCAGTACTTC,TRBJ2-4,TRBV29-1,TRBD2,.
CASIMSGGQTEAFF,TGTGCCAGCATTATGTCAGGGGGACAGACTGAAGCTTTCTTT,TRBJ1-1,TRBV19,TRBD1,.
CARRAKAGAHSTDTQYF,TGTGCCAGAAGGGCTAAAGCGGGGGCGCATAGCACAGATACGCAGTATTTT,TRBJ2-3,TRBV7-5,.,.
CASSEGGNYGYTF,TGTGCCAGCAGCGAGGGGGGGAACTATGGCTACACCTTC,TRBJ1-2,TRBV4-2,.,.
CASSLAGPMSSYNEQFF,TGTGCCAGCAGCTTAGCGGGACCCATGAGCTCCTACAATGAGCAGTTCTTC,TRBJ2-1,TRBV7-9,.,.